One sample yielded the 23 T cell receptor beta chains listed below, sequenced in a study of blood T cell repertoires in COVID-19. Data came from immunoSEQ multiplex PCR; TCRdb stores just in-frame clones and leaves some out. The table records some 300,000 clones, 90% of them present only once. Sequences were obtained from peripheral blood. These receptors were taken from a woman aged 40 to 50 with COVID-19, enrolled during active disease.

The chain joins TRBV10-3 to TRBJ2-1; the match to TRBD2 covers 7 bases. With 2 bases clipped from V and 3 bases from J, the junction kept 4 bases outside the gene matches. The CDR3 is 15 residues long. CDR1 and CDR2 (germline): ENHRY, SYGVKD. The CDR3 nucleotides are TGTGCCATCAGTGAGCTGGGCGGGGGCTACAATGAGCAGTTCTTC. As protein: CAISELGGGYNEQFF.

The chain recombines TRBV28 with TRBJ1-2; 10 bases map to TRBD1. This CDR3 has 18 amino acids. Germline CDR1 is MDHEN and CDR2 is SYDVKM. After removal of 6 bases from V and 1 base from J, the junction contained 14 bases not matched to a gene. This CDR3 is CASRRRRDRGPINYGYTF. The CDR3 bases are TGTGCCAGCAGAAGGCGCCGGGACAGGGGACCGATTAACTATGGCTACACCTTC.

This rearrangement joins TRBV21-1 to TRBJ2-3; the table names TRBD2, a call not compared with the DNA. TRBV21-1 is a listed pseudogene. The CDR3 extends over 17 amino acids. The CDR3 DNA sequence: TGTGCCAGCAGCAGGGGACTAGCGGGACCATATCCAGATACGCAGTATTTT. It encodes CASSRGLAGPYPDTQYF.

The V and J genes are TRBV23-1 and TRBJ2-2; TRBD1 matches at 8 bases. TRBV23-1 is labeled an ORF, and its function is uncertain. Trimming at V came to 6 bases and at J to 6 bases, leaving 12 bases not matched to a gene. The CDR3 contains 16 residues. CDR3 bases: TGCGCCAGCAGACCATTGCGGACAGGGATTCCCGGGGAGCTGTTTTTT. Its protein product is CASRPLRTGIPGELFF.

This rearrangement joins TRBV7-9 to TRBJ2-3; D possibly corresponds to TRBD2 (6 bases). The CDR3 is 15 amino acids. The germline V and J ends were trimmed by 3 bases and 1 base, with 11 bases remaining between them. The germline CDR1 and CDR2 sequences are SEHNR and FQNEAQ (reference sequence). The CDR3 DNA reads as TGTGCCAGCAGCTTTACGGGAGAGGGCACAGATACGCAGTATTTT. Encoded protein: CASSFTGEGTDTQYF.

The rearrangement joins TRBV19 to TRBJ2-7, with D perhaps TRBD1 (5 bases). V dropped 8 bases and J dropped 1 base, with 18 bases sitting between them. The V gene's germline CDR1 is LNHDA and CDR2 SQIVND (reference sequence). CDR3 size: 15 residues. This CDR3 is CASSRLYRTSYEQYF. The CDR3 bases are TGTGCCAGTTCACGATTATATCGGACATCCTACGAGCAGTACTTC.

The J gene is TRBJ2-7, the V gene TRBV7-9; a weak D match, TRBD1 (5 bases). CDR1 and CDR2 from the germline V gene are SEHNR and FQNEAQ (reference sequence). Between the trimmed V and J ends, which lost 3 bases and 2 bases, there was a span of 11 bases. This CDR3 is built from 14 residues. The CDR3 loop reads CASSFAAGPYEQYF. CDR3 coding DNA: TGTGCCAGCAGCTTTGCGGCAGGGCCCTACGAGCAGTACTTC.

This chain uses TRBV6-2 or TRBV6-3 with TRBJ1-5; D not certain. The V and J ends lost 2 bases and 4 bases respectively, with 6 bases between them. The CDR3 is 13 amino acids. Germline-derived CDR1 and CDR2 are MNHEY and SVGEGT. CDR3 sequence (DNA): TGTGCCAGCAGTTACGGAGGAAATCAGCCCCAGCATTTT. It is translated as CASSYGGNQPQHF.

The chain combines TRBV7-9 with TRBJ2-5; tentatively, D is TRBD1 (7 bases). CDR3 length: 16 residues. Germline V gene lookup returns CDR1 SEHNR and CDR2 FQNEAQ (reference sequence). V lost 1 base, J lost 7 bases, and 19 bases lay in between. CDR3: CASSLDSGRGVGTQYF. The CDR3 bases are TGTGCCAGCAGCTTAGATTCCGGCAGGGGGGTAGGGACCCAGTACTTC.

The genes are TRBV28 and TRBJ1-2; D may be TRBD1 (5 bases). Per the germline V gene, CDR1 is MDHEN and CDR2 is SYDVKM. V shed 3 bases and J shed 4 bases, with 9 bases lying between them. The CDR3 loop spans 13 amino acids. As DNA, the CDR3 is TGTGCCAGCAGTTTTGGGCAGGGCTATGGCTACACCTTC. Its protein is CASSFGQGYGYTF.

The chain joins TRBV27 to TRBJ2-7; 10 bases match TRBD1. With 6 bases clipped from V and 4 bases from J, the junction kept 3 bases outside the gene matches. The CDR3 spans 13 residues. CDR1 MNHEY and CDR2 SMNVEV come from the germline V gene (reference sequence). As DNA, the CDR3 is TGTGCCAGCAGGGGACAGGGGAGGTACGAGCAGTACTTC. It specifies CASRGQGRYEQYF.

V gene TRBV18 combines with J gene TRBJ1-4, with TRBD1 matching over 8 bases. This CDR3 contains 15 residues. Germline V gives CDR1 KGHSH, CDR2 LQKENI. V lost 3 bases and J lost 7; bases outside the gene matches: 7. This CDR3 reads CASSPRGPGGEKLFF. The CDR3 nucleotides read TGTGCCAGCTCACCCAGGGGGCCGGGGGGTGAAAAACTGTTTTTT.

This sequence joins TRBV19 and TRBJ2-3; TRBD2 matches at 7 bases. From germline, CDR1 is LNHDA and CDR2 SQIVND (reference sequence). The CDR3 has 16 residues. V lost 6 bases and J lost 2; bases outside the gene matches: 11. The CDR3 DNA reads TGTGCCAGTAGCCACCCGCTAGCGGTGGCCACAGATACGCAGTATTTT. Protein: CASSHPLAVATDTQYF.

The chain links TRBV29-1 to TRBJ2-1, with TRBD2 matching over 8 bases. The V gene's germline CDR1 is SQVTM and CDR2 ANQGSEA. The CDR3 consists of 14 residues. V lost 5 bases, J lost 1 base, and 4 bases stayed unmatched. As DNA, the CDR3 is TGCAGCGTTCCCGGGAGGGCGTCCTACAATGAGCAGTTCTTC. As protein: CSVPGRASYNEQFF.

CDR3: CASSVRGESEKLFF. In DNA form, the CDR3 reads TGTGCCAGCAGCGTCAGGGGAGAGAGTGAAAAACTGTTTTTT. This chain uses TRBV7-9 with TRBJ1-4, with a weak D call TRBD1 (6 bases). Germline V gene data show CDR1 as SEHNR and CDR2 as FQNEAQ (reference sequence). Trimming removed 5 bases from V and 7 bases from J, with 14 bases in between. The CDR3 has 14 amino acids. Full variable domain (remainder filled in from reference TRBV7-9 and TRBJ1-4): DTGVSQNPRHKITKRGQNVTFRCDPISEHNRLYWYRQTLGQGPEFLTYFQNEAQLEKSRLLSDRFSAERPKGSFSTLEIQRTEQGDSAMYLCASSVRGESEKLFFGSGTQLSVL.

Concerning this clone: A much bigger clone sits one base away, suggesting this may be a read error. V is TRBV7-9 and J is TRBJ1-6; tentatively, D is TRBD1 (6 bases). Germline values: CDR1 SEHNR, CDR2 FQNEAQ (reference sequence). V was shortened by 6 bases and J by 7 bases, with 16 bases between the two germline ends. This CDR3 region has 15 residues. CDR3 in amino acids: CASRGGPGGNSPLHF. For the CDR3, the DNA is TGTGCCAGCAGAGGGGGACCGGGGGGGAATTCACCCCTCCACTTT.

V is TRBV10-3 and J is TRBJ1-2; D gene ambiguous. Germline lookup yields CDR1 ENHRY and CDR2 SYGVKD. The ends were cut back, 0 bases at V and 8 bases at J, with 16 bases in the middle. The CDR3 loop spans 15 amino acids. CDR3 amino acids: CAISESEYEGGGYTF. The CDR3 bases are TGTGCCATCAGTGAGTCGGAGTACGAGGGAGGCGGCTACACCTTC.

This clone has a single count. The chain recombines TRBV6-2 or TRBV6-3 with TRBJ1-5, with D possibly matching TRBD1 (5 bases). CDR1 and CDR2 (germline): MNHEY, SVGEGT. V dropped 4 bases and J dropped 4 bases, with 8 bases sitting between them. The CDR3 is made up of 13 amino acids. The CDR3 protein is CASSWGENQPQHF. DNA of the CDR3: TGTGCCAGCAGTTGGGGGGAAAATCAGCCCCAGCATTTT.

This chain connects TRBV27 to TRBJ2-2, with 9 bases fitting TRBD2. The germline CDR1 and CDR2 sequences are MNHEY and SMNVEV (reference sequence). This CDR3 contains 15 residues. J gave up 4 bases and V 6 bases, and 6 bases lay outside the gene matches. DNA of the CDR3: TGTGCCAGCAGAGAAGCGGGGGGCGGCACCGGGGAGCTGTTTTTT. It encodes CASREAGGGTGELFF.

This rearrangement joins TRBV7-2 to TRBJ2-5, with 8 nucleotides matching TRBD2. The CDR3 length is 18 residues. Germline V CDR1 and CDR2: SGHTA, FQGNSA. J was trimmed by 5 bases and V by 1 base; bases with no gene match: 15. The DNA for the CDR3 is TGTGCCAGCAGCTTAGTTGGTAGCGGGGTGGGTTTCTCGGAGACCCAGTACTTC. Its translation: CASSLVGSGVGFSETQYF.

The chain uses TRBV5-1 and TRBJ2-7; 9 bases align to TRBD1. Germline V lookup: CDR1 SGHRS, CDR2 YFSETQ. The CDR3 consists of 15 residues. The junction had 10 bases not matched to a gene; V was cut back by 4 bases and J by 5 bases. The CDR3 here is CASSNGTGSYNEQYF. The DNA of the CDR3 is TGCGCCAGCAGCAACGGGACAGGGTCTTACAACGAGCAGTACTTC.

The rearrangement links TRBV2 to TRBJ1-5; no firm D call. This CDR3 contains 13 residues. V lost 3 bases and J lost 9, with 12 bases in between. Germline V gives CDR1 SNHLY, CDR2 FYNNEI. CDR3 sequence (DNA): TGTGCCAGCAGTGACGAAGCCGATGGGCCCCAGCATTTT. It specifies CASSDEADGPQHF.

This chain's CDR3 is CASSQESRLAGTYNEQFF. For the CDR3, the DNA is TGTGCCAGCAGCCAAGAATCGCGACTAGCGGGAACCTACAATGAGCAGTTCTTC. V and J are TRBV3-1 (or the pseudogene TRBV3-2) and TRBJ2-1; 11 bases line up with TRBD2. CDR1 and CDR2 (germline): LGHDT, YNNKEL (reference sequence). The CDR3 is 18 amino acids. The junction had 6 bases not matched to a gene; V was cut back by 0 bases and J by 2 bases.